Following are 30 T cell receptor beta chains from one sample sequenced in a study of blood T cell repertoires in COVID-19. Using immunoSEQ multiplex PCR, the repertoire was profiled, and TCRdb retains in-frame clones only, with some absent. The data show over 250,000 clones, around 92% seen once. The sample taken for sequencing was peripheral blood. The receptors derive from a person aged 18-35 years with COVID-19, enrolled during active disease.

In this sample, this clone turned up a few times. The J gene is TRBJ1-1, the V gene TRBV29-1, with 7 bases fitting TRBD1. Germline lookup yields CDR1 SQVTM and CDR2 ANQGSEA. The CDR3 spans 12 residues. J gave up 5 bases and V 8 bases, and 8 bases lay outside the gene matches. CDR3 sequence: CSTRQGGTEAFF. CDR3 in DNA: TGCAGCACAAGACAGGGAGGTACTGAAGCTTTCTTT. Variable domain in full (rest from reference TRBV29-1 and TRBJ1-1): SAVISQKPSRDICQRGTSLTIQCQVDSQVTMMFWYRQQPGQSLTLIATANQGSEATYESGFVIDKFPISRPNLTFSTLTVSNMSPEDSSIYLCSTRQGGTEAFFGQGTRLTVV.

As DNA, the CDR3 is TGTGCCAGCAGTTACTCACAGGACGTATTGCTGGGCGAGCAGTACTTC. Its protein product is CASSYSQDVLLGEQYF. The V and J genes are TRBV6-2 or TRBV6-3 and TRBJ2-7; possible D gene TRBD1, 5 bases. The V gene lost 0 bases and the J gene lost 6 bases, with 18 bases spanning the gap. This CDR3 contains 16 residues. CDR1 is MNHEY, CDR2 SVGEGT, per germline.

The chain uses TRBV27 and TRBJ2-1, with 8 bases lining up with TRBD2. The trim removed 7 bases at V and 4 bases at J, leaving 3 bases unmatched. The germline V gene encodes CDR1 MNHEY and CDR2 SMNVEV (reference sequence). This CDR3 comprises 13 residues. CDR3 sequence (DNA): TGTGCCAGCACGTCTAGCGGGTACAATGAGCAGTTCTTC. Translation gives CASTSSGYNEQFF.

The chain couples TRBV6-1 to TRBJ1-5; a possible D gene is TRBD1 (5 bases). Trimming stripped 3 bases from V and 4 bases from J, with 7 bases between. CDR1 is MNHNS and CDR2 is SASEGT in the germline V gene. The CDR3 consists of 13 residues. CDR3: CASSENRNQPQHF. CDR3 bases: TGTGCCAGCAGTGAGAACAGGAATCAGCCCCAGCATTTT.

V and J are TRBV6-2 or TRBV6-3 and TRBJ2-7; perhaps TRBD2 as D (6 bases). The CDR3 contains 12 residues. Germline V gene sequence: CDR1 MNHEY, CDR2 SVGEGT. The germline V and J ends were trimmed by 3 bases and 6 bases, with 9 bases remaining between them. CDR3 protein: CASSYGDSEQYF. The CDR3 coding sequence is TGTGCCAGCAGTTATGGGGACTCCGAGCAGTACTTC.

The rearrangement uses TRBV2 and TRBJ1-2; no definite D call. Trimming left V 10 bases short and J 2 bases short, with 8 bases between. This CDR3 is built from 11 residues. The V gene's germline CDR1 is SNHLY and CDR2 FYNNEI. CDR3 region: CAILQNYGYTF. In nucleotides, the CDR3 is TGTGCCATCTTACAGAACTATGGCTACACCTTC.

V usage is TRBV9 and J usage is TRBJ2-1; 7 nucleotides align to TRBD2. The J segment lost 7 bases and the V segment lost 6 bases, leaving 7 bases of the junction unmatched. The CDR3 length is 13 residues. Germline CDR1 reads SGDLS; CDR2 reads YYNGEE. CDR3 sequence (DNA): TGTGCCAGCACGCAGCGGGGCACTAATGAGCAGTTCTTC. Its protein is CASTQRGTNEQFF.

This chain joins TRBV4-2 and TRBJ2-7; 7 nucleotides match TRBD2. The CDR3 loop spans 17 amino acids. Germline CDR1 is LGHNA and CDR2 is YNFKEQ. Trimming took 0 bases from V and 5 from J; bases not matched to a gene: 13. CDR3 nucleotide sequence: TGTGCCAGCAGCCAAGATCAGCCGGGGACTACCGGAGACGAGCAGTACTTC. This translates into CASSQDQPGTTGDEQYF.

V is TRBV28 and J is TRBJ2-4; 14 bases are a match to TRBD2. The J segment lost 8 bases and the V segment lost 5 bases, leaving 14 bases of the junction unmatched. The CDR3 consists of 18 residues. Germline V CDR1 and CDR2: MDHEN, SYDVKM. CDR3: CASSHYRGLAGVRYIQYF. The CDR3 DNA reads TGTGCCAGCAGTCACTACCGGGGACTAGCGGGAGTTAGGTACATTCAGTACTTC.

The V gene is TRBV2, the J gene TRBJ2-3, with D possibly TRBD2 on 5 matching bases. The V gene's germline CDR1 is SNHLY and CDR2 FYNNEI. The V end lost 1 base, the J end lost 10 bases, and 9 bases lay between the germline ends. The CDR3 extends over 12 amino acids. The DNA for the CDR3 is TGTGCCAGCAGTGAAGAACTAGTGTCGCAGTATTTT. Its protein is CASSEELVSQYF. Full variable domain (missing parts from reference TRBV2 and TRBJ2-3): EPEVTQTPSHQVTQMGQEVILRCVPISNHLYFYWYRQILGQKVEFLVSFYNNEISEKSEIFDDQFSVERPDGSNFTLKIRSTKLEDSAMYFCASSEELVSQYFGPGTRLTVL.

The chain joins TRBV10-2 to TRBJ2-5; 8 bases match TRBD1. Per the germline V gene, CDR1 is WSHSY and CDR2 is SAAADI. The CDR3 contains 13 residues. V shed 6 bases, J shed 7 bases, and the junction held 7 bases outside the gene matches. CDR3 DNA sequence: TGCGCCAGCAGAGAGGACAGGGTTGGGACCCAGTACTTC. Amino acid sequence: CASREDRVGTQYF.

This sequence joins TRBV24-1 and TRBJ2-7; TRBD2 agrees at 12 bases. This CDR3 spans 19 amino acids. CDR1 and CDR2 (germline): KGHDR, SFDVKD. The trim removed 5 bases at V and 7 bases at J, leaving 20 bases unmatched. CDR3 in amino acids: CATSVRTSGTRIPKEEQYF. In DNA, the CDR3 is TGTGCCACCAGTGTTCGGACTAGCGGGACCCGAATACCCAAAGAAGAGCAGTACTTC.

Here the CDR3 DNA reads TGTGCCAGCAGAAATCGGGGGGGGATGAACACTGAAGCTTTCTTT. It yields the protein CASRNRGGMNTEAFF. The J gene is TRBJ1-1, the V gene TRBV27, with a possible D match to TRBD1 (5 bases). The CDR3 loop spans 15 amino acids. Germline V lookup: CDR1 MNHEY, CDR2 SMNVEV (reference sequence). Trimming removed 6 bases from V and 0 bases from J, with 14 bases in between.

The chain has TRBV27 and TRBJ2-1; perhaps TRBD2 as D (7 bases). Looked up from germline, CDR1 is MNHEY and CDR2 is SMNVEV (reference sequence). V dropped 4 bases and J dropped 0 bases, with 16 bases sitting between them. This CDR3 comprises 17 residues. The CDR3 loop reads CASSSGGLVSSYNEQFF. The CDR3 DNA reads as TGTGCCAGCAGTTCGGGGGGCTTGGTGAGCTCCTACAATGAGCAGTTCTTC.

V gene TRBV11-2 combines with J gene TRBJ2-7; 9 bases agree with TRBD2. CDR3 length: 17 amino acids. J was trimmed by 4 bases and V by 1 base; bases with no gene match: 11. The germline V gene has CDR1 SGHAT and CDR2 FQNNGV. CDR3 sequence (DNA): TGTGCCAGCAGCTTAGGGAACCCGGGACTAGCCTCATACGAGCAGTACTTC. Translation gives CASSLGNPGLASYEQYF.

The CDR3 DNA is TGTGCCAGCACCTCCCCCAAGGGGCGCACAGATACGCAGTATTTT. Protein: CASTSPKGRTDTQYF. V and J are TRBV28 and TRBJ2-3; TRBD1 is a possible D gene (5 bases). The germline V and J ends were trimmed by 7 bases and 1 base, with 15 bases remaining between them. The CDR3 extends over 15 amino acids. The germline V gene encodes CDR1 MDHEN and CDR2 SYDVKM.

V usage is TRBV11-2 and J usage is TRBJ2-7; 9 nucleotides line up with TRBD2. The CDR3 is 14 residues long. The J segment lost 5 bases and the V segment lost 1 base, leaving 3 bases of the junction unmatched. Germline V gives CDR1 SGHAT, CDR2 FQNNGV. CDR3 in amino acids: CASSLASSGNEQYF. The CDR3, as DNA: TGTGCCAGCAGCTTAGCGTCTAGCGGGAACGAGCAGTACTTC.

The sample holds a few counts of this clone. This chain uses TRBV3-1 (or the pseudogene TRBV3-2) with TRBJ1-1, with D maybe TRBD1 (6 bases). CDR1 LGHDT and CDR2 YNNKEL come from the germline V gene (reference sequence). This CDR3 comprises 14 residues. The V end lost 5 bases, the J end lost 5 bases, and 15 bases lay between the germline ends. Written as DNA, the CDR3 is TGTGCCAGCAGCGAGAGGACAGTGGGGACTGAAGCTTTCTTT. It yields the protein CASSERTVGTEAFF.

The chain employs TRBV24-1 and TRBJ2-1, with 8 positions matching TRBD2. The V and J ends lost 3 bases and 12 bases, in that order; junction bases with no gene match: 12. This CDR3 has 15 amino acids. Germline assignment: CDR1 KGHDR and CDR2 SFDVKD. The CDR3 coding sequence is TGTGCCACCAGTGATCCCCGACTAGCGAGCATCCGGCAGTTCTTC. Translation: CATSDPRLASIRQFF.

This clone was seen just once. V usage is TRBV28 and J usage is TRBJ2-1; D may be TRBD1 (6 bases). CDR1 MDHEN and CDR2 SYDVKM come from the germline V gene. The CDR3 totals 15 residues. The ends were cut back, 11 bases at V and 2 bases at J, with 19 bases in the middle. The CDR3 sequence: CAGSSQGNTYNEQFF. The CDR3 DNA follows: TGTGCCGGGTCTTCCCAGGGGAACACCTACAATGAGCAGTTCTTC.

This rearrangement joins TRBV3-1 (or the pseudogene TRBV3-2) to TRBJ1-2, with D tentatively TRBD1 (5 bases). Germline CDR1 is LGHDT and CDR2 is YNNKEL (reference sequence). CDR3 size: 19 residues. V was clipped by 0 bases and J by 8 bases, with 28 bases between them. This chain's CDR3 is CASSQDLDTGGPPREGYTF. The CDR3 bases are TGTGCCAGCAGCCAAGATCTGGATACGGGGGGACCCCCTCGGGAGGGCTACACCTTC.

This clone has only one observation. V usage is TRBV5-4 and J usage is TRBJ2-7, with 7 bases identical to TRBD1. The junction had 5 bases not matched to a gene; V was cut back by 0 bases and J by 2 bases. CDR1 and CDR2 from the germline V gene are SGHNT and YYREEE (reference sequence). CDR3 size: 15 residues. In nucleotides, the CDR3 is TGTGCCAGCAGCTTGGAAGGGACAGTAGCCTACGAGCAGTACTTC. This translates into CASSLEGTVAYEQYF.

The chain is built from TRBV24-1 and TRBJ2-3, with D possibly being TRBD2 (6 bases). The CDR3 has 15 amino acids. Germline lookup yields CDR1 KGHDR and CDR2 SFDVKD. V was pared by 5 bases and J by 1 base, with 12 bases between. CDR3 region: CATSVPGVGTDTQYF. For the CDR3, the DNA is TGTGCCACCAGTGTACCGGGAGTGGGCACAGATACGCAGTATTTT.

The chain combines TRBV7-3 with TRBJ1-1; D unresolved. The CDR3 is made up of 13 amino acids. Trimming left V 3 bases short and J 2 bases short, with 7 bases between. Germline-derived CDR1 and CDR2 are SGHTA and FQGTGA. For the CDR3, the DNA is TGTGCCAGCAGCTTCTCGGGTAACACTGAAGCTTTCTTT. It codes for CASSFSGNTEAFF. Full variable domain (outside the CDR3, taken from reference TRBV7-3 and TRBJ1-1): GAGVSQTPSNKVTEKGKYVELRCDPISGHTALYWYRQSLGQGPEFLIYFQGTGAADDSGLPNDRFFAVRPEGSVSTLKIQRTERGDSAVYLCASSFSGNTEAFFGQGTRLTVV.

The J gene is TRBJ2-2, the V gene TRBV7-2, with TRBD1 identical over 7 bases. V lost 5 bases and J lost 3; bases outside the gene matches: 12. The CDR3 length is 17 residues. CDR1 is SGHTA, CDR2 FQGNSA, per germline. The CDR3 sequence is CASSGVGTETYTGELFF. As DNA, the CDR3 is TGTGCCAGCAGCGGTGTCGGGACAGAAACTTACACCGGGGAGCTGTTTTTT.

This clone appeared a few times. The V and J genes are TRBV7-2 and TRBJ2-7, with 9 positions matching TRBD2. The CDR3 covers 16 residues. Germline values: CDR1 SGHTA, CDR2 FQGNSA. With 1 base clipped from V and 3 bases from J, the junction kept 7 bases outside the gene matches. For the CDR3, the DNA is TGTGCCAGCAGCTTAGGCAGTAGCGGGAGCCGCTACGAGCAGTACTTC. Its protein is CASSLGSSGSRYEQYF.

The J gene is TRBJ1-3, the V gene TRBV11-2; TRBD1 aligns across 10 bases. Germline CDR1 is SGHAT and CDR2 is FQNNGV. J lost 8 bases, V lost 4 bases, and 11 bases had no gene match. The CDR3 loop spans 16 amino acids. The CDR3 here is CASSSIRTGGVHTIYF. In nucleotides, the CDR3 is TGTGCCAGCAGCTCCATAAGGACAGGGGGGGTTCACACCATATATTTT.

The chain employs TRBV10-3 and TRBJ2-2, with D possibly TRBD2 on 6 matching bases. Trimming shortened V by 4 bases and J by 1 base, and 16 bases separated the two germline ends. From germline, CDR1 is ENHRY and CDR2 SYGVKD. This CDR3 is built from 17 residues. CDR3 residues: CAISASMGSGNTGELFF. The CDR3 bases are TGTGCCATCAGTGCCTCAATGGGTAGCGGGAACACCGGGGAGCTGTTTTTT.

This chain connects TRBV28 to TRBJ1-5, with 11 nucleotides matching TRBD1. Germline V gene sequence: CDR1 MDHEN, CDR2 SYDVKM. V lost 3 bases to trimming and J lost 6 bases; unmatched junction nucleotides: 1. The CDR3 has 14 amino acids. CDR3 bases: TGTGCCAGCAGTTTGGACAGGGGGCTTCAGCCCCAGCATTTT. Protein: CASSLDRGLQPQHF.

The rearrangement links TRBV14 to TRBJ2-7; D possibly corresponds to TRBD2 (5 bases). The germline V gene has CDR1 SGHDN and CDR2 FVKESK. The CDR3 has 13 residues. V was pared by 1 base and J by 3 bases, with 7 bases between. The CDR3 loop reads CASSQVGVYEQYF. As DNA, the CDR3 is TGTGCCAGCAGCCAAGTCGGGGTCTACGAGCAGTACTTC.